These 32 T cell receptor beta chains were all obtained from the same sample, sequenced in a study of shared clonotypes between healthy human individuals (dated by TCRdb to about 2020). Libraries were built with the immunoSEQ multiplex PCR assay. Entries here come from immuneACCESS through TCRdb and include only in-frame sequences with V and J called. Some clones fail to appear in such tables; in the studies checked, an unresolved V gene covers under half of the shortfall, and the cause of the remainder is unknown. The sample table contains roughly 2.1 million clones; only one count was recorded for roughly 91% of them. The ten largest clones take up under 2% of the sample. For the CD8 naive samples, CD45RO-negative cells were positively selected for CCR7, yielding a CD45RA+CCR7+ population from which TemRA cells were excluded. The sequenced sample was naive CD8+ T cells from PBMCs. Per the publication, the cell subset or site label means: CD45RA+CCR7+. These receptor sequences come from a man between 18 and 35 years old in good health. Some clones in this sample may be carry-over from other donors' samples.

The chain links TRBV6-1 to TRBJ1-2, with D maybe TRBD1 (6 bases). The CDR3 sequence is 13 residues long. V was shortened by 1 base and J by 6 bases, with 9 bases between the two germline ends. Per germline, CDR1 MNHNS and CDR2 SASEGT. The DNA of the CDR3 is TGTGCCAGCAGTGAAGATACAGGGAATGGCTACACCTTC. The encoded protein is CASSEDTGNGYTF.

V is TRBV2 and J is TRBJ2-2; D might be TRBD2 (5 bases). CDR3 length: 14 residues. The germline CDR1 and CDR2 sequences are SNHLY and FYNNEI. Trimming cost V 2 bases and J 5 bases, with 9 bases left between them. CDR3 bases: TGTGCCAGCAGTGAATTTCGGGGAACCGGGGAGCTGTTTTTT. Translating it yields CASSEFRGTGELFF. Full variable domain (missing parts from reference TRBV2 and TRBJ2-2): EPEVTQTPSHQVTQMGQEVILRCVPISNHLYFYWYRQILGQKVEFLVSFYNNEISEKSEIFDDQFSVERPDGSNFTLKIRSTKLEDSAMYFCASSEFRGTGELFFGEGSRLTVL.

V is TRBV27 and J is TRBJ2-3; 10 nucleotides match TRBD2. With 1 base clipped from V and 3 bases from J, the junction kept 7 bases outside the gene matches. The CDR3 covers 17 residues. Germline V gene sequence: CDR1 MNHEY, CDR2 SMNVEV (reference sequence). This CDR3 reads CASSLFPPSGRTDTQYF. CDR3 DNA sequence: TGTGCCAGCAGTTTATTCCCCCCTAGCGGGAGAACAGATACGCAGTATTTT.

The chain is built from TRBV7-6 and TRBJ2-2; 12 nucleotides align to TRBD2. Germline CDR1 reads SGHVS; CDR2 reads FNYEAQ. This CDR3 region has 17 residues. V lost 1 base to trimming and J lost 5 bases; unmatched junction nucleotides: 5. CDR3 sequence (DNA): TGTGCCAGCAGCTTAGGACTAGCGGGAGCTCGGACCGGGGAGCTGTTTTTT. Protein: CASSLGLAGARTGELFF.

The CDR3 region has the DNA TGTGCCAGCAGGCAGCAGGCCGGGGAGCTGTTTTTT. This encodes CASRQQAGELFF. The chain joins TRBV2 to TRBJ2-2; D remains ambiguous. Deletions cut 6 bases from V and 6 bases from J, with 8 bases between. This CDR3 has 12 amino acids. Germline V gene data show CDR1 as SNHLY and CDR2 as FYNNEI.

The chain carries TRBV11-2 and TRBJ1-1, with D perhaps matching TRBD1 (5 bases). Germline values: CDR1 SGHAT, CDR2 FQNNGV. This CDR3 region has 13 residues. Trimming left V 3 bases short and J 3 bases short, with 8 bases between. CDR3 nucleotides: TGTGCCAGCAGCTTCGAAGGGGACACTGAAGCTTTCTTT. Protein: CASSFEGDTEAFF.

The chain uses TRBV2 and TRBJ1-5; 10 nucleotides agree with TRBD1. J lost 0 bases, V lost 9 bases, and 8 bases had no gene match. The CDR3 extends over 16 amino acids. The germline gives CDR1 SNHLY, CDR2 FYNNEI. The CDR3 sequence: CARSGQGDYSNQPQHF. The CDR3 DNA follows: TGTGCCAGATCTGGACAGGGGGATTATAGCAATCAGCCCCAGCATTTT.

V gene TRBV11-2 combines with J gene TRBJ2-1; D is perhaps TRBD2 (6 bases). CDR1 is SGHAT and CDR2 is FQNNGV in the germline V gene. The V gene lost 1 base and the J gene lost 0 bases, with 7 bases spanning the gap. The CDR3 loop spans 15 amino acids. In nucleotides, the CDR3 is TGTGCCAGCAGCTTAGTCGGGAGCTCCTACAATGAGCAGTTCTTC. Protein sequence: CASSLVGSSYNEQFF.

The genes are TRBV5-6 and TRBJ2-5, with D tentatively TRBD1 (6 bases). The CDR3 has 15 amino acids. V was pared by 1 base and J by 5 bases, with 15 bases between. CDR1 is SGHDT and CDR2 is YYEEEE in the germline V gene. The CDR3 region has the DNA TGTGCCAGCAGCTTGCACAGGGTGATGCGGGAGACCCAGTACTTC. Amino acids: CASSLHRVMRETQYF.

V gene TRBV7-9 combines with J gene TRBJ2-5; no definite D call. Germline-derived CDR1 and CDR2 are SEHNR and FQNEAQ (reference sequence). The CDR3 is 15 amino acids. V shed 1 base and J shed 2 bases, with 11 bases lying between them. CDR3 in amino acids: CASSLDPTMQETQYF. CDR3 sequence (DNA): TGTGCCAGCAGCTTAGACCCGACAATGCAAGAGACCCAGTACTTC.

This chain connects TRBV6-5 to TRBJ2-1; 12 bases are shared with TRBD1. Trimming at V came to 5 bases and at J to 6 bases, leaving 5 bases not matched to a gene. This CDR3 comprises 15 residues. Germline CDR1 is MNHEY and CDR2 is SVGAGI. Written as DNA, the CDR3 is TGTGCCAGCAGTCCCCGGGACAGGGGGCCCAATGAGCAGTTCTTC. This translates into CASSPRDRGPNEQFF.

The chain joins TRBV7-9 to TRBJ1-2; TRBD1 might be the D (5 bases). The germline V and J ends were trimmed by 1 base and 7 bases, with 13 bases remaining between them. The V gene's germline CDR1 is SEHNR and CDR2 FQNEAQ (reference sequence). The CDR3 is made up of 14 amino acids. Written as DNA, the CDR3 is TGTGCCAGCAGCTTAGTAGGTGGGGGTAGTGGCTACACCTTC. Translating it yields CASSLVGGGSGYTF.

The gene calls are TRBV7-2 and TRBJ2-1; D gene unclear. V dropped 3 bases and J dropped 1 base, with 4 bases sitting between them. The germline V gene encodes CDR1 SGHTA and CDR2 FQGNSA. The length of the CDR3 is 13 residues. CDR3 nucleotide sequence: TGTGCCAGCAGCTTCAGGTCCTACAATGAGCAGTTCTTC. As protein: CASSFRSYNEQFF. The whole variable domain, remainder taken from reference TRBV7-2 and TRBJ2-1, is GAGVSQSPSNKVTEKGKDVELRCDPISGHTALYWYRQSLGQGLEFLIYFQGNSAPDKSGLPSDRFSAERTGGSVSTLTIQRTQQEDSAVYLCASSFRSYNEQFFGPGTRLTVL.

A few counts support this clone. J is TRBJ2-1 and V is TRBV27; D gene unclear. Deletions cut 8 bases from V and 6 bases from J, with 11 bases between. The CDR3 is made up of 12 amino acids. Germline V gene data show CDR1 as MNHEY and CDR2 as SMNVEV (reference sequence). CDR3 region: CASGLKGNEQFF. CDR3 sequence (DNA): TGTGCCAGCGGGTTAAAGGGCAATGAGCAGTTCTTC.

This chain joins TRBV10-3 and TRBJ2-1, with a possible D match to TRBD2 (5 bases). Germline V gene data show CDR1 as ENHRY and CDR2 as SYGVKD. The CDR3 has 16 residues. Trimming took off 3 bases at V and 0 bases at J, with 12 bases between the two ends. CDR3 in DNA: TGTGCCATCAGTGATGTAGCGATGAGCTCCTACAATGAGCAGTTCTTC. As protein: CAISDVAMSSYNEQFF.

The gene calls are TRBV15 and TRBJ2-7, with 11 bases matching TRBD2. Germline CDR1 is LNHNV and CDR2 is YYDKDF (reference sequence). The CDR3 totals 16 residues. Trimming took 2 bases from V and 1 from J; bases not matched to a gene: 4. CDR3 protein: CATSRYRTSGSYEQYF. The CDR3 DNA reads as TGTGCCACCAGCAGATATAGGACTAGCGGGTCCTACGAGCAGTACTTC.

This chain links TRBV19 with TRBJ2-7, with no clear D. The CDR3 extends over 14 amino acids. Germline V lookup: CDR1 LNHDA, CDR2 SQIVND (reference sequence). V gave up 2 bases and J gave up 2 bases, with 10 bases separating them. The CDR3 here is CASSIRVGTYEQYF. The CDR3 DNA sequence: TGTGCCAGTAGTATACGGGTGGGAACCTACGAGCAGTACTTC.

The chain links TRBV15 to TRBJ2-5; the D call may be TRBD1 or TRBD2 (5 bases each). Deletions cut 0 bases from V and 4 bases from J, with 12 bases between. This CDR3 is 15 amino acids long. Germline V gene lookup returns CDR1 LNHNV and CDR2 YYDKDF (reference sequence). This CDR3 is CATSRERGSRETQYF. CDR3 bases: TGTGCCACCAGCAGAGAGAGGGGAAGCAGAGAGACCCAGTACTTC.

The V call is TRBV7-8, the J call TRBJ2-1, with 11 nucleotides matching TRBD2. CDR1 SGHVS and CDR2 FQNEAQ come from the germline V gene. V trimming: 4 bases; J trimming: 8 bases; junction bases outside the gene matches: 10. This CDR3 comprises 16 residues. For the CDR3, the DNA is TGTGCCAGCAGCTCGAGACCGGGACTAGCGGTTGATGAGCAGTTCTTC. It is translated as CASSSRPGLAVDEQFF.

The chain joins TRBV2 to TRBJ2-1; D unclear. There are 15 residues in the CDR3. V was cut by 4 bases and J by 7 bases, with 17 bases left in between. CDR1 is SNHLY and CDR2 is FYNNEI in the germline V gene. The CDR3 protein is CASSAPPAGRNEQFF. CDR3 coding DNA: TGTGCCAGCAGTGCCCCCCCGGCCGGTAGAAATGAGCAGTTCTTC.

This clone was found once. The sample holds other DNA sequences that translate to the same CDR3. This chain joins TRBV11-2 and TRBJ1-1; D is undetermined. The V gene's germline CDR1 is SGHAT and CDR2 FQNNGV. This CDR3 has 13 residues. The V end was cut by 5 bases, the J end by 1 base, with 8 bases between. The CDR3, as DNA: TGTGCCAGCAGCCCAAGAGGGAACACTGAAGCTTTCTTT. This encodes CASSPRGNTEAFF.

The V call is TRBV4-3, the J call TRBJ2-1, with D possibly called TRBD1 or TRBD2 (5 bases each). The germline V gene encodes CDR1 LGHNA and CDR2 YSLEER. V lost 1 base to trimming and J lost 6 bases, with 13 bases between them. The CDR3 length is 15 residues. CDR3 residues: CASSQGVPGPNEQFF. CDR3 nucleotide sequence: TGCGCCAGCAGCCAAGGAGTCCCGGGACCCAATGAGCAGTTCTTC.

A note on this clone: Other DNA sequences in this sample translate to the same CDR3. The J gene is TRBJ2-1, the V gene TRBV6-5; 9 bases align to TRBD2. The germline V gene has CDR1 MNHEY and CDR2 SVGAGI. The CDR3 is 16 amino acids. J was trimmed by 4 bases and V by 0 bases; bases with no gene match: 4. The CDR3 nucleotides are TGTGCCAGCAGTTACTCGACTAGCGGTTCATACAATGAGCAGTTCTTC. Protein sequence: CASSYSTSGSYNEQFF.

The chain recombines TRBV27 with TRBJ1-1; D is ambiguous. CDR1 MNHEY and CDR2 SMNVEV come from the germline V gene (reference sequence). The V gene lost 6 bases and the J gene lost 3 bases, with 11 bases spanning the gap. The CDR3 covers 13 residues. CDR3: CASSPGYYTEAFF. CDR3 DNA sequence: TGTGCCAGCAGCCCCGGCTATTACACTGAAGCTTTCTTT.

The V call is TRBV13, the J call TRBJ1-3; perhaps TRBD1 as D (6 bases). This CDR3 spans 16 amino acids. Germline values: CDR1 PRHDT, CDR2 FYEKMQ (reference sequence). Trimming removed 5 bases from V and 0 bases from J, with 14 bases in between. CDR3: CASSPPRGSSGNTIYF. The CDR3 region has the DNA TGTGCCAGCAGCCCCCCAAGGGGGAGCTCTGGAAACACCATATATTTT.

The rearrangement links TRBV7-2 to TRBJ2-1; no clear D gene. Trimming pared 0 bases from V and 3 bases from J, leaving 9 bases between. CDR1 and CDR2 (germline): SGHTA, FQGNSA. The CDR3 length is 15 residues. CDR3: CASSLASWGYNEQFF. The CDR3 coding sequence is TGTGCCAGCAGCTTAGCTAGTTGGGGCTACAATGAGCAGTTCTTC.

The chain couples TRBV9 to TRBJ1-5, with 8 bases fitting TRBD1. V was pared by 4 bases and J by 5 bases, with 8 bases of the junction left unmatched. There are 15 residues in the CDR3. Per the germline V gene, CDR1 is SGDLS and CDR2 is YYNGEE. CDR3 protein: CASSLSGGAYQPQHF. The CDR3, as DNA: TGTGCCAGCAGCCTTTCAGGGGGCGCGTATCAGCCCCAGCATTTT. The variable domain in full, completed from reference TRBV9 and TRBJ1-5, reads DSGVTQTPKHLITATGQRVTLRCSPRSGDLSVYWYQQSLDQGLQFLIQYYNGEERAKGNILERFSAQQFPDLHSELNLSSLELGDSALYFCASSLSGGAYQPQHFGDGTRLSIL.

The chain is built from TRBV30 and TRBJ1-2; unclear D gene. V gave up 2 bases and J gave up 4 bases, with 11 bases separating them. This CDR3 region has 13 residues. CDR1 GTSNPN and CDR2 SVGIG come from the germline V gene (reference sequence). The CDR3 nucleotides read TGTGCCTGGAGTTGGTCGGGGTTCTATGGCTACACCTTC. This gives the protein CAWSWSGFYGYTF.

On this clone itself: Other DNA sequences in this specimen translate into the identical CDR3. The rearrangement links TRBV27 to TRBJ2-2; D is unresolved. Per germline, CDR1 MNHEY and CDR2 SMNVEV (reference sequence). The ends were cut back, 0 bases at V and 2 bases at J, with 7 bases in the middle. This CDR3 spans 15 amino acids. CDR3 sequence reads: CASSLSPENTGELFF. CDR3 DNA sequence: TGTGCCAGCAGTTTATCGCCAGAAAACACCGGGGAGCTGTTTTTT.

The V and J genes are TRBV14 and TRBJ1-1; maybe TRBD1 (6 bases). CDR3 length equals 14 residues. The V end lost 3 bases, the J end lost 1 base, and 9 bases lay between the germline ends. The germline CDR1 and CDR2 sequences are SGHDN and FVKESK. The CDR3 protein is CASSHNRANTEAFF. CDR3 in DNA: TGTGCCAGCAGCCATAACAGGGCGAACACTGAAGCTTTCTTT.

The chain combines TRBV15 with TRBJ2-1, with 9 bases lining up with TRBD2. V shed 0 bases, J shed 6 bases, and the junction held 3 bases outside the gene matches. The CDR3 contains 15 residues. Germline V gene data show CDR1 as LNHNV and CDR2 as YYDKDF (reference sequence). Here the CDR3 reads CATSRDGLAINEQFF. CDR3 coding DNA: TGTGCCACCAGCAGAGATGGACTAGCGATCAATGAGCAGTTCTTC.

V usage is TRBV18 and J usage is TRBJ2-6, with D possibly being TRBD1 (5 bases). The CDR3 is 18 amino acids. V dropped 5 bases and J dropped 2 bases, with 19 bases sitting between them. Germline lookup yields CDR1 KGHSH and CDR2 LQKENI. CDR3: CASSMGWGALPGANVLTF. The DNA for the CDR3 is TGTGCCAGCTCAATGGGGTGGGGCGCCCTCCCTGGGGCCAACGTCCTGACTTTC.